These T cell receptor beta chains were read from a single sample in a study of naive and memory T cell subsets. TCRdb redid the calling of the UMI-ligation and nested PCR reads with MiXCR, one entry per CDR3 protein. The data contain more than 13,000 distinct CDR3 sequences, around 5.2% of them singletons. The specimen was skin, collected from a tuberculin skin test site. The receptors shown here come from an adult in good health. Each CDR3 is given with its conserved first and last residue. The D gene is left open where the match is weak. The size entry is marked missing in some rows and otherwise reads once, few, many or a size class.

cdr3_aa	cdr3_nt	v_call	j_call	d_call	clone_size
CASSLAGGRDEQFF	TGTGCCAGCAGTTTGGCGGGGGGCCGGGATGAGCAGTTCTTC	TRBV12-3/TRBV12-4	TRBJ2-1	TRBD2	medium-sized
CASSLAPGQGNEQFF	TGTGCCAGCAGCTTGGCCCCGGGACAGGGGAATGAGCAGTTCTTC	TRBV5-4	TRBJ2-1	TRBD1	many
CASTVGGHSYNEQFF	TGTGCCAGCACGGTGGGCGGCCACTCCTACAATGAGCAGTTCTTC	TRBV28	TRBJ2-1	.	medium-sized
CASSRADADTQYF	TGCGCCAGCAGCCGCGCCGACGCAGATACGCAGTATTTT	TRBV5-1	TRBJ2-3	.	many
CASRSSGLSTSGGADTQYF	TGTGCCAGCAGGTCCTCAGGATTGAGTACTAGCGGGGGAGCGGATACGCAGTATTTT	TRBV28	TRBJ2-3	TRBD2	many
CACMGPNTGELFF	TGTGCCTGCATGGGACCTAACACCGGGGAGCTGTTTTTT	TRBV30	TRBJ2-2	.	many
CASTSLHIGTGNGYTF	TGTGCCAGCACCTCACTCCATATCGGGACAGGGAACGGCTACACCTTC	TRBV11-2	TRBJ1-2	TRBD1	many
CASSLWGINTGELFF	TGTGCCAGCAGCTTATGGGGGATAAACACCGGGGAGCTGTTTTTT	TRBV5-6	TRBJ2-2	.	few
CSVENGPYGYTF	TGCAGCGTTGAAAACGGGCCATATGGCTACACCTTC	TRBV29-1	TRBJ1-2	.	many
CASSYDRASTQYF	TGTGCCAGCAGTTATGACAGGGCCTCGACGCAGTATTTT	TRBV6-2/TRBV6-3	TRBJ2-3	TRBD1	many
CASSLLGGETQYF	TGTGCCAGCAGCCTCCTCGGGGGAGAGACCCAGTACTTC	TRBV6-5	TRBJ2-5	.	medium-sized
CASRSERRSYEQYF	TGTGCCAGCAGATCAGAGAGGAGGTCCTACGAGCAGTACTTC	TRBV7-2	TRBJ2-7	.	medium-sized
CASSFWGQVAGELFF	TGTGCCAGCAGTTTTTGGGGGCAGGTTGCCGGGGAGCTGTTTTTT	TRBV12-3/TRBV12-4	TRBJ2-2	.	many
CASSQESGGRGDTQYF	TGTGCCAGCAGCCAAGAGAGCGGGGGGCGGGGAGATACGCAGTATTTT	TRBV3-1	TRBJ2-3	TRBD2	medium-sized
CSARSLAGGQETQYF	TGCAGTGCTAGATCACTAGCGGGGGGTCAAGAGACCCAGTACTTC	TRBV20-1	TRBJ2-5	TRBD2	many
CAGSSGGPYEQYF	TGTGCCGGAAGCAGCGGGGGGCCCTACGAGCAGTACTTC	TRBV6-2/TRBV6-3	TRBJ2-7	TRBD2	many
CASSFIGTGRNQPQHF	TGTGCCAGCAGCTTTATAGGGACAGGGAGGAATCAGCCCCAGCATTTT	TRBV7-2	TRBJ1-5	TRBD1	many
CASSNGLIYGDTF	TGTGCCAGCAGCAACGGACTTATCTATGGCGACACCTTC	TRBV6-2/TRBV6-3	TRBJ1-2	.	few
CASSFEQRVYEQYF	TGTGCCAGCAGCTTTGAACAACGCGTCTACGAGCAGTACTTC	TRBV5-4	TRBJ2-7	.	many
CSAHRGTANTGELFF	TGCAGTGCTCATCGGGGGACCGCGAACACCGGGGAGCTGTTTTTT	TRBV20-1	TRBJ2-2	.	.
CASGRQGTQPQHF	TGTGCCAGCGGAAGACAGGGAACACAGCCCCAGCATTTT	TRBV6-2/TRBV6-3	TRBJ1-5	TRBD1	medium-sized
CASRKTGTDYNEQFF	TGTGCCAGCAGAAAAACCGGGACAGACTACAATGAGCAGTTCTTC	TRBV7-2	TRBJ2-1	TRBD1	many
CASSRTGTGGETQYF	TGTGCCAGCAGCCGCACCGGGACAGGAGGAGAGACCCAGTACTTC	TRBV3-1	TRBJ2-5	TRBD1	many
CASGYGTGGRMNTEAFF	TGTGCCAGCGGGTACGGAACAGGGGGTCGAATGAACACTGAAGCTTTCTTT	TRBV7-9	TRBJ1-1	TRBD1	.
CASSRTGVNYGYTF	TGTGCCAGCAGCCGGACAGGAGTTAACTATGGCTACACCTTC	TRBV3-1	TRBJ1-2	TRBD1	many
CASSLGGRAYGYTF	TGCGCCAGCAGCTTGGGGGGCAGAGCCTATGGCTACACCTTC	TRBV5-1	TRBJ1-2	.	few
CASSQEYGTAGQPQHF	TGCGCCAGCAGCCAAGAATATGGGACGGCCGGCCAGCCCCAGCATTTT	TRBV4-3	TRBJ1-5	.	.
CSARSISGVYQPQHF	TGCAGTGCTAGATCCATATCAGGGGTCTATCAGCCCCAGCATTTT	TRBV20-1	TRBJ1-5	.	few
CASSLSRVGGGYTF	TGTGCCAGCAGCTTGTCAAGAGTCGGGGGCGGCTACACCTTC	TRBV5-4	TRBJ1-2	.	few
CASSPLKAGGLYNSPLHF	TGTGCCAGCAGCCCCCTCAAGGCAGGTGGGCTCTATAATTCACCCCTCCACTTT	TRBV5-6	TRBJ1-6	.	.
CASSEQGIMYNSPLHF	TGTGCCAGCTCCGAACAGGGTATTATGTATAATTCACCCCTCCACTTT	TRBV27	TRBJ1-6	.	.
CASAGDGRGWTDTQYF	TGTGCCAGCGCCGGCGACGGGAGGGGATGGACAGATACGCAGTATTTT	TRBV11-1	TRBJ2-3	TRBD2	many
CASIHRTGRYEQFF	TGTGCCAGCATCCACAGGACAGGGCGGTATGAGCAGTTCTTC	TRBV2	TRBJ2-1	TRBD1	many
CASSPGIAGGSNEQFF	TGTGCCAGCAGCCCAGGCATAGCGGGGGGGAGTAATGAGCAGTTCTTC	TRBV7-2	TRBJ2-1	TRBD2	many
CASSQDWTVQPLHF	TGCGCCAGCAGCCAAGACTGGACAGTCCAACCCCTCCACTTT	TRBV4-1	TRBJ1-6	.	many
CASILQGLGNQETQYF	TGTGCCAGCATATTACAGGGTCTTGGCAACCAAGAGACCCAGTACTTC	TRBV6-1	TRBJ2-5	.	many
CASSPAWHSNQPQHF	TGTGCCAGCAGTCCGGCGTGGCACAGCAATCAGCCCCAGCATTTT	TRBV25-1	TRBJ1-5	.	few
CASSFSTSKFQFF	TGTGCCAGCAGCTTCTCAACTAGCAAATTTCAATTCTTC	TRBV7-3	TRBJ2-1	.	many
CASSLLGGGTGELFF	TGTGCCAGCAGTTTACTAGGGGGCGGCACCGGGGAGCTGTTTTTT	TRBV28	TRBJ2-2	TRBD1	many